This T cell receptor (beta chain) emerged from a study of regulatory T cells in long-lasting Graves disease. This clonotype has ten or more counts. CDR3 regions were amplified by Arm-PCR using iRepertoire HTBI primers to build TCR beta libraries. Each CDR3 protein is one row after TCRdb ran MiXCR on the multiplex PCR reads. The data hold about 440,000 distinct CDR3 sequences, with about a sixth observed a single time. The germline V gene encodes CDR1 MNHEY and CDR2 SMNVEV (reference sequence). Losses at the gene ends were 3 bases for V and 0 bases for J; bases not matched to a gene: 8. The CDR3 runs 17 residues. As to time point: newly diagnosed GD, antithyroid drugs for less than 3 months. PBMCs provided the RNA from which the TCR library was made. Blood from the periphery, about 9.2 milliliters in all, was drawn into EDTA tubes. A further study also used this sample, focusing on T cells in Graves' hyperthyroidism and ophthalmopathy. That investigation notes: Using 13 V-J features, a model discriminated ophthalmopathy from stable hyperthyroidism.

This chain links TRBV27 with TRBJ2-7, with 10 bases aligning to TRBD2. Sample: peripheral blood mononuclear cells (PBMCs), taken at new diagnosis, from a patient treated with antithyroid drugs. The sequence was obtained from a woman under 40 with Graves disease. Here the CDR3 reads CASSFLPSGGSSYEQYF. The CDR3 DNA is TGTGCCAGCAGTTTTCTGCCTAGCGGGGGCAGCTCCTACGAGCAGTACTTC.